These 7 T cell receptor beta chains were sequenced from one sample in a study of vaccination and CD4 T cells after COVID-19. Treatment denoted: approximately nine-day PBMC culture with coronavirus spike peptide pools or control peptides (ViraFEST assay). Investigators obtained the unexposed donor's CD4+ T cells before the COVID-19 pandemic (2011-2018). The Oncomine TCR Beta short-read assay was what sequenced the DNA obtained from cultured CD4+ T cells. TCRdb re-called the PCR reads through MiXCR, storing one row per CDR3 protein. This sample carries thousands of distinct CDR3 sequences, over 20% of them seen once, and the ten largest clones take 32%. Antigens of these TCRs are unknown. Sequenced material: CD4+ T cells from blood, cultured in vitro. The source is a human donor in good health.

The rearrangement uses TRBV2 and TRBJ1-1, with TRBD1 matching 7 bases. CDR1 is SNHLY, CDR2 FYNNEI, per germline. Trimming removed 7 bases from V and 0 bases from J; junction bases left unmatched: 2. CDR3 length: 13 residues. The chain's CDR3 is CASNQGVNTEAFF. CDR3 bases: TGTGCCAGCAATCAGGGGGTGAACACTGAAGCTTTCTTT.

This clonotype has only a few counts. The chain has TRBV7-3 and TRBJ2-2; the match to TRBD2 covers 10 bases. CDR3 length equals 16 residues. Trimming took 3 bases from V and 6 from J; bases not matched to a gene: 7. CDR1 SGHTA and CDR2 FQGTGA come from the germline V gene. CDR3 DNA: TGTGCCAGCAGCTTGGCTAGCGGGGGAAACGCCGGGGAGCTGTTTTTT. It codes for CASSLASGGNAGELFF.

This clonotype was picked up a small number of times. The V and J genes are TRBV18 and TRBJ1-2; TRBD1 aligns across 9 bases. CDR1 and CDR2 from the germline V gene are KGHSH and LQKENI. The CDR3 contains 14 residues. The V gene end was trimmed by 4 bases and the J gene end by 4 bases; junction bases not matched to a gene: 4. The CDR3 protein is CASSRQGQGYGYTF. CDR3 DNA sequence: TGTGCCAGCTCACGCCAGGGACAGGGCTATGGCTACACCTTC.

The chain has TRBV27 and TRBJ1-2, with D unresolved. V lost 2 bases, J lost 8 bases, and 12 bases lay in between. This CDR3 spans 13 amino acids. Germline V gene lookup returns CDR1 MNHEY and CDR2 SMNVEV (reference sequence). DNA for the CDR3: TGTGCCAGCAGTTTACGGGGAGGGCTCGGCTACACCTTC. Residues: CASSLRGGLGYTF.

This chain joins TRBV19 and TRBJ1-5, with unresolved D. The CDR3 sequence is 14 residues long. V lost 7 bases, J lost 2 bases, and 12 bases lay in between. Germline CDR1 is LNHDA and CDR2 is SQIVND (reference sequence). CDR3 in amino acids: CASTYILGNQPQHF. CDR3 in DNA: TGTGCCAGTACCTATATCTTGGGCAATCAGCCCCAGCATTTT.

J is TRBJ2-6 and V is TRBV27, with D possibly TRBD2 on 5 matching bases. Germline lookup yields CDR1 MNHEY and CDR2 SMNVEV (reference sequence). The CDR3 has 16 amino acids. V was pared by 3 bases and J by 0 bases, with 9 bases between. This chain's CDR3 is CASSLTAGSGANVLTF. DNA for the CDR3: TGTGCCAGCAGTTTGACGGCGGGCTCTGGGGCCAACGTCCTGACTTTC. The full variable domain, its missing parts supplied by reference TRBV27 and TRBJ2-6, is EAQVTQNPRYLITVTGKKLTVTCSQNMNHEYMSWYRQDPGLGLRQIYYSMNVEVTDKGDVPEGYKVSRKEKRNFPLILESPSPNQTSLYFCASSLTAGSGANVLTFGAGSRLTVL.

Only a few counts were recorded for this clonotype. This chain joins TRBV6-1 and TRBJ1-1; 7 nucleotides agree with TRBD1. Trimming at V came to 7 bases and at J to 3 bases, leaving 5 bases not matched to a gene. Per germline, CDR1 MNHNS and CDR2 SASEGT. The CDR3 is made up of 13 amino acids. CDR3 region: CASNLRGDTEAFF. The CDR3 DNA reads TGTGCCAGCAACCTCAGGGGGGACACTGAAGCTTTCTTT.